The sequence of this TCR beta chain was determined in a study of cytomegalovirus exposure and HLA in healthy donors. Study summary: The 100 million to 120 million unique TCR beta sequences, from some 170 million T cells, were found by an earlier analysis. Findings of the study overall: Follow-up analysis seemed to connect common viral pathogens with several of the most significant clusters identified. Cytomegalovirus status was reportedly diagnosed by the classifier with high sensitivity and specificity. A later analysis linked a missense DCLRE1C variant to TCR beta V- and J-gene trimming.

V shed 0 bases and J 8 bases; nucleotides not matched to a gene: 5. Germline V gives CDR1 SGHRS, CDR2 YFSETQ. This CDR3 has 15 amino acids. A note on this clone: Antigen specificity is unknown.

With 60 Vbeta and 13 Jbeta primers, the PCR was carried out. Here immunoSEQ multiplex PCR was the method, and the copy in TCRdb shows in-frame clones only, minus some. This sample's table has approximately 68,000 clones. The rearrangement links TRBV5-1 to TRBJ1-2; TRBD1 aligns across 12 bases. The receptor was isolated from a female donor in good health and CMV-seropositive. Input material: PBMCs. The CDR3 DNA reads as TGCGCCAGCAGCTTGGAGGGACAGGGGGCGGAGGGCTACACCTTC. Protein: CASSLEGQGAEGYTF. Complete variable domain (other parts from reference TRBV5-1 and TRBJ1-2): KAGVTQTPRYLIKTRGQQVTLSCSPISGHRSVSWYQQTPGQGLQFLFEYFSETQRNKGNFPGRFSGRQFSNSRSEMNVSTLELGDSALYLCASSLEGQGAEGYTFGSGTRLTVV.